This TCR beta chain was sequenced for a study of blood T cell repertoires in COVID-19. Whole-study context: From T cells, B-cell-depleted T cells, or PBMCs came the material, which was cDNA or gDNA.

Trimming took 0 bases from V and 2 from J; bases not matched to a gene: 5. This CDR3 comprises 16 residues. The germline V gene has CDR1 SGDLS and CDR2 YYNGEE. Sequenced by immunoSEQ multiplex PCR; TCRdb stores in-frame clones only, minus some. This table has 200,000 to 300,000 clones, approximately 86% appearing once. This sequence joins TRBV9 and TRBJ2-7, with 10 bases aligning to TRBD2. Material for sequencing was peripheral blood. The clonotype comes from a young woman who had recovered from COVID-19. The chain's CDR3 is CASSVGTGLATYEQYF. The DNA of the CDR3 is TGTGCCAGCAGCGTAGGAACGGGACTAGCGACCTACGAGCAGTACTTC.